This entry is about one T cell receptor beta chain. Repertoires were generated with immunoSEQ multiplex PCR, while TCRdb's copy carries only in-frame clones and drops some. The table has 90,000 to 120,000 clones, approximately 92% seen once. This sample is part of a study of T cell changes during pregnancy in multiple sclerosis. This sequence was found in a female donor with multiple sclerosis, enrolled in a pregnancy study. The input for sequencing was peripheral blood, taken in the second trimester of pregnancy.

CDR3 bases: TGTGCCAGCAGCGCGACAGGGGGCCGGGAAAAACTGTTTTTT. It yields the protein CASSATGGREKLFF. V and J are TRBV6-1 and TRBJ1-4, with 10 bases that match TRBD1. From germline, CDR1 is MNHNS and CDR2 SASEGT. V lost 6 bases, J lost 8 bases, and 6 bases stayed unmatched. The CDR3 has 14 residues.